The 9 T cell receptor beta chains in this list originate from one sample, sequenced in a study of early T cells in non-severe SARS-CoV-2 infection. One entry per CDR3 protein, called by TCRdb with MiXCR from the 5' RACE reads. In the table there are some 77,000 distinct CDR3 sequences, around 10% of which are singletons. Sequences were derived from whole blood, sampled at baseline. The receptors originated from an adult who was a healthcare worker with PCR-confirmed SARS-CoV-2 infection or an uninfected control (not recorded which). The donor label of this sample is uncertain.

In this sample, this clonotype turned up a few times. J is TRBJ2-7 and V is TRBV3-1; D is unclear. Trimming pared 0 bases from V and 3 bases from J, leaving 12 bases between. The CDR3 runs to 15 residues. Per germline, CDR1 LGHDT and CDR2 YNNKEL (reference sequence). The CDR3 DNA reads as TGTGCCAGCAGCCAAGATACTTTCACCTACTACGAGCAGTACTTC. Amino acid sequence: CASSQDTFTYYEQYF.

This clonotype occurred many times. V usage is TRBV20-1 and J usage is TRBJ2-7, with TRBD2 matching over 10 bases. Trimming removed 5 bases from V and 1 base from J; junction bases left unmatched: 5. The CDR3 is 14 residues long. Germline CDR1 DFQATT, CDR2 SNEGSKA (reference sequence). In DNA form, the CDR3 reads TGCAGTGCTCGGGCTAGCGGGGGATCCTACGAGCAGTACTTC. Translating gives CSARASGGSYEQYF.

This clonotype was found many times. The chain carries TRBV20-1 and TRBJ2-1; D is perhaps TRBD1 (6 bases). CDR3 length: 14 amino acids. The germline V and J ends were trimmed by 5 bases and 8 bases, with 19 bases remaining between them. Per the germline V gene, CDR1 is DFQATT and CDR2 is SNEGSKA (reference sequence). Here the CDR3 reads CSASRQAPTDEQFF. DNA of the CDR3: TGCAGTGCTTCCCGACAGGCGCCCACGGATGAGCAGTTCTTC.

This clonotype has just a few counts. The rearrangement uses TRBV11-2 and TRBJ2-5, with TRBD2 matching 12 bases. The germline CDR1 and CDR2 sequences are SGHAT and FQNNGV. This CDR3 comprises 14 residues. Trimming at V came to 5 bases and at J to 7 bases, leaving 5 bases not matched to a gene. CDR3: CASSRTSGAGTQYF. CDR3 in DNA: TGTGCCAGCAGCCGGACTAGCGGGGCCGGGACCCAGTACTTC.

The chain combines TRBV30 with TRBJ1-1; no clear D gene. The germline V gene encodes CDR1 GTSNPN and CDR2 SVGIG (reference sequence). V dropped 5 bases and J dropped 1 base, with 2 bases sitting between them. This CDR3 has 10 residues. DNA of the CDR3: TGTGCCTGGGGGAACACTGAAGCTTTCTTT. The encoded protein is CAWGNTEAFF.

The sample holds a few counts of this clonotype. The chain uses TRBV6-6 and TRBJ1-2; D call uncertain. The CDR3 length is 13 residues. Trimming took 0 bases from V and 8 from J, leaving 10 bases between them. Germline assignment: CDR1 MNHNY and CDR2 SVGAGI (reference sequence). The CDR3 loop reads CASSYSFTDGYTF. The CDR3 DNA sequence: TGTGCCAGCAGTTACTCGTTTACAGACGGCTACACCTTC.

CDR3: CASSPFGGTDTQYF. In DNA form, the CDR3 reads TGCGCCAGCAGTCCGTTCGGGGGCACAGATACGCAGTATTTT. The chain has TRBV10-2 and TRBJ2-3; D might be TRBD2 (5 bases). The germline CDR1 and CDR2 sequences are WSHSY and SAAADI. V lost 5 bases, J lost 1 base, and 10 bases lay in between. The CDR3 is made up of 14 amino acids.

This clonotype was seen repeatedly, ten times or more. The gene calls are TRBV10-3 and TRBJ2-5; no firm D call. The germline V gene has CDR1 ENHRY and CDR2 SYGVKD. Trimming removed 2 bases from V and 2 bases from J, with 3 bases in between. The CDR3 has 12 residues. CDR3 DNA sequence: TGTGCCATCAGTGAGCCTCAAGAGACCCAGTACTTC. Protein sequence: CAISEPQETQYF.

Many counts were recorded for this clonotype. The chain joins TRBV7-2 to TRBJ2-7, with D perhaps TRBD1 (6 bases). Germline V lookup: CDR1 SGHTA, CDR2 FQGNSA. There are 14 residues in the CDR3. Trimming left V 5 bases short and J 3 bases short, with 14 bases between. The CDR3 DNA reads TGTGCCAGCAGCCGCAACAGGGATTACTACGAGCAGTACTTC. It specifies CASSRNRDYYEQYF.